The 4 T cell receptor beta chains below were found in one sample sequenced in a study of cytomegalovirus exposure and HLA in healthy donors. 60 Vbeta and 13 Jbeta primers were used in PCR. TCRdb's table, derived via immunoSEQ multiplex PCR, lists solely in-frame clones and lacks some. The top ten hold 10% of the sample, which has approximately 37,000 clones, approximately 79% seen once. The sequencing input was PBMCs. Every receptor here comes from a young woman in good health and CMV-seropositive.

The chain carries TRBV27 and TRBJ2-7, with 8 bases fitting TRBD1. From germline, CDR1 is MNHEY and CDR2 SMNVEV (reference sequence). CDR3 length: 15 amino acids. With 5 bases clipped from V and 0 bases from J, the junction kept 6 bases outside the gene matches. In nucleotides, the CDR3 is TGTGCCAGCAGTGGACGACAGGGGAGCTCCTACGAGCAGTACTTC. Amino acids: CASSGRQGSSYEQYF.

The chain employs TRBV4-2 and TRBJ1-4, with D possibly being TRBD1 (5 bases). Germline V lookup: CDR1 LGHNA, CDR2 YNFKEQ. CDR3 length: 14 amino acids. With 7 bases removed from V and 8 bases from J, the gap between germline ends came to 17 bases. The CDR3 DNA follows: TGTGCCAGCAACGCGGGGACCGCTTTAGAAAAACTGTTTTTT. Its protein is CASNAGTALEKLFF.

The rearrangement uses TRBV7-2 and TRBJ2-5; TRBD2 is a possible D gene (6 bases). Germline lookup yields CDR1 SGHTA and CDR2 FQGNSA. Trimming removed 3 bases at V and 2 bases at J, with 7 bases between. The CDR3 totals 13 residues. CDR3 coding DNA: TGTGCCAGCAGCTTTGCGGGGCAAGAGACCCAGTACTTC. Translation: CASSFAGQETQYF.

V and J are TRBV5-4 and TRBJ2-7; D is possibly TRBD1 (5 bases). The CDR3 has 13 amino acids. From germline, CDR1 is SGHNT and CDR2 YYREEE (reference sequence). V lost 2 bases and J lost 6, with 12 bases in between. This CDR3 reads CASSFFVGAEQYF. CDR3 DNA: TGTGCCAGCAGCTTTTTCGTTGGGGCCGAGCAGTACTTC.